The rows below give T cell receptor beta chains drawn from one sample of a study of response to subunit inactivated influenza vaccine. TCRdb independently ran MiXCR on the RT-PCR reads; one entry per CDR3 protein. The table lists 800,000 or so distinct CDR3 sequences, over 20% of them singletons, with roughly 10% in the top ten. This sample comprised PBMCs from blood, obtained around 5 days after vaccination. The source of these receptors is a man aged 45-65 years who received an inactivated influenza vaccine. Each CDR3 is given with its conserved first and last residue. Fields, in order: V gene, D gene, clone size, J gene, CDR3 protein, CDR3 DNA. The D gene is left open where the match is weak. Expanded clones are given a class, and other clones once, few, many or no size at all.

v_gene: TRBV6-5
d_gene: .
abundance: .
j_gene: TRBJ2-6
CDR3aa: CASSYSGTGANVLTF
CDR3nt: TGTGCCAGCAGTTACTCAGGGACTGGGGCCAACGTCCTGACTTTC

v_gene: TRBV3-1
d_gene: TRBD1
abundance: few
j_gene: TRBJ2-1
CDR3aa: CASSLLGQGRSEQFF
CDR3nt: TGTGCCAGCAGCCTGCTGGGACAGGGGCGTAGTGAGCAGTTCTTC

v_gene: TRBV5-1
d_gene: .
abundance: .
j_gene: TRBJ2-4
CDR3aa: CASSLVQGRNIQYF
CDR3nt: TGCGCCAGCAGCTTGGTTCAGGGAAGAAACATTCAGTACTTC

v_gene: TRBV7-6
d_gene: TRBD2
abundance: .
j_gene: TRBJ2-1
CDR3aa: CASSSQTSGGNEQFF
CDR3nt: TGTGCCAGCAGCTCTCAGACTAGCGGAGGGAATGAGCAGTTCTTC

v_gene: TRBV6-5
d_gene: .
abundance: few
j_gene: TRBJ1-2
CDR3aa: CASSSPSHSSGYTF
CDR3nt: TGTGCCAGCAGTTCCCCGTCCCACAGTAGCGGCTACACCTTC

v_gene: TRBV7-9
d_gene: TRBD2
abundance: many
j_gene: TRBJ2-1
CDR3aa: CASGRGDAYNEQFF
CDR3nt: TGTGCCAGCGGGCGGGGGGACGCCTACAATGAGCAGTTCTTC

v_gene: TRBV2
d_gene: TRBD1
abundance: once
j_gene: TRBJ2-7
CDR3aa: CASSQGASPPYEQYF
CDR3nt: TGTGCCAGCAGTCAGGGGGCTTCTCCCCCCTACGAGCAGTACTTC

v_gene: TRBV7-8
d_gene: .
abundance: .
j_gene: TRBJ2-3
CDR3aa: CASSQTLTDTQYF
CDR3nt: TGTGCCAGCAGCCAGACCCTGACAGATACGCAGTATTTT

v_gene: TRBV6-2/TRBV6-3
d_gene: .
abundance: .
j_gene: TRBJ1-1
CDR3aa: CASTHGPSGTEAFF
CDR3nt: TGTGCCAGCACCCACGGCCCCTCGGGAACTGAAGCTTTCTTT

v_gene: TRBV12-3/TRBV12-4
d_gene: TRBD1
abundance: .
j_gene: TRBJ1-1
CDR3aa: CASSSPQGKNEAFF
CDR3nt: TGTGCCAGCAGTTCGCCACAGGGGAAGAATGAAGCTTTCTTT

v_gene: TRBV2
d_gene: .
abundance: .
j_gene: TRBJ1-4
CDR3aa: CASSEALGGIREKLFF
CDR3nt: TGTGCCAGCAGTGAAGCACTTGGAGGGATTCGCGAAAAACTGTTTTTT

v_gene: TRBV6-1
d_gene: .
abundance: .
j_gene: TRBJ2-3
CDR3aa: CASTRSSTDTQYF
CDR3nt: TGTGCAAGCACTAGGTCTAGCACAGATACGCAGTATTTT

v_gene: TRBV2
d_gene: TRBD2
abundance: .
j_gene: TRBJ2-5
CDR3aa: CASKRGGQETQYF
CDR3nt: TGTGCCAGCAAGCGGGGGGGCCAAGAGACCCAGTACTTC

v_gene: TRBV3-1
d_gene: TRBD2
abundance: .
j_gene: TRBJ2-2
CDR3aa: CASSQLSGGTGELFF
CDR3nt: TGTGCCAGCAGCCAATTAAGCGGGGGCACCGGGGAGCTGTTTTTT

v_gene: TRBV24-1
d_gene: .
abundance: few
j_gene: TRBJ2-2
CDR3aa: CATRGSTGELFF
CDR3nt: TGTGCCACCAGGGGAAGCACCGGGGAGCTGTTTTTT

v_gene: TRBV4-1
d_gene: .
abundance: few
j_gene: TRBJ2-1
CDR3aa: CASSQDPSSSEQFF
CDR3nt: TGCGCCAGCAGCCAAGATCCCTCCTCCAGTGAGCAGTTCTTC

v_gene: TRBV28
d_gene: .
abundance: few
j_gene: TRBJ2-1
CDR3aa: CASTLEGEQFF
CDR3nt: TGTGCCAGCACTCTTGAGGGTGAGCAGTTCTTC

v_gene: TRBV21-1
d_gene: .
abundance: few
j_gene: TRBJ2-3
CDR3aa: CASSKAGDTQYF
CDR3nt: TGTGCCAGCAGCAAAGCCGGAGATACGCAGTATTTT

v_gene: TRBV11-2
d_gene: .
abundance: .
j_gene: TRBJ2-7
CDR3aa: CASSRDRTKMGSYEQYF
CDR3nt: TGTGCCAGCAGCCGCGATAGGACGAAGATGGGATCCTACGAGCAGTACTTC

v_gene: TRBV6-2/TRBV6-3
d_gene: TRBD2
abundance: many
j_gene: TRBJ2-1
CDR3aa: CASSLERGAYNEQFF
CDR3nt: TGTGCCAGCAGTTTAGAGCGGGGGGCCTACAATGAGCAGTTCTTC

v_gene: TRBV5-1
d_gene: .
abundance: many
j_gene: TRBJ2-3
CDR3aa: CASSLANQGQATDTQYF
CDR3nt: TGCGCCAGCAGCTTGGCCAATCAGGGTCAGGCTACAGATACGCAGTATTTT

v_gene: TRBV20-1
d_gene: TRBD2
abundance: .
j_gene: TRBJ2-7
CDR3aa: CSASPAGGNYEQYF
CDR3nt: TGCAGTGCTAGCCCAGCGGGGGGCAACTACGAGCAGTACTTC

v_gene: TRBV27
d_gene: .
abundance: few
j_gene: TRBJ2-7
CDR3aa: CASSSGTHEQYF
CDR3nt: TGTGCCAGCAGCTCCGGGACCCACGAGCAGTACTTC

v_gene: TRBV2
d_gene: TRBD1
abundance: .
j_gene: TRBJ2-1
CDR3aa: CASSEWVRGLEFF
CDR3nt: TGTGCCAGCAGTGAATGGGTCAGGGGGCTTGAGTTCTTC

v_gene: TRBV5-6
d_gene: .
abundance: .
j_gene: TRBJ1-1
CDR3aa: CASSLRGNAEAFF
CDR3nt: TGTGCCAGCAGCTTAAGAGGGAACGCTGAAGCTTTCTTT

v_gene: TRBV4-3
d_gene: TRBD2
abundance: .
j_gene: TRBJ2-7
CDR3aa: CASSQGLAGDLYEQYF
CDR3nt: TGCGCCAGCAGCCAAGGACTAGCGGGGGACCTCTACGAGCAGTACTTC

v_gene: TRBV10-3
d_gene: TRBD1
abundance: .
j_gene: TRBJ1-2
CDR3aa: CAISDPTGGAYGYTF
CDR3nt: TGTGCCATCAGTGACCCGACAGGGGGCGCCTATGGCTACACCTTC

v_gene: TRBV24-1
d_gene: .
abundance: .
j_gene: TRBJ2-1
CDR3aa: CATSDLGTGRYNEQFF
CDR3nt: TGTGCCACCAGTGATTTGGGAACAGGGCGTTACAATGAGCAGTTCTTC

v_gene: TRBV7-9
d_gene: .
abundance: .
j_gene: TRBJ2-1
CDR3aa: CASSLVGVTYNEQFF
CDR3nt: TGTGCCAGCAGCTTAGTTGGGGTAACCTACAATGAGCAGTTCTTC

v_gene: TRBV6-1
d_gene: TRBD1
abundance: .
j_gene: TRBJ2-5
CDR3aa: CASSPTGGLGTQYF
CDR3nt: TGTGCCAGCAGCCCAACAGGGGGATTGGGGACCCAGTACTTC

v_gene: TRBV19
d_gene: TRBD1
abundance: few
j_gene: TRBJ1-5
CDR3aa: CASTIQGGTGNQPQHF
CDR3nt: TGTGCCAGTACTATTCAGGGGGGTACAGGCAATCAGCCCCAGCATTTT

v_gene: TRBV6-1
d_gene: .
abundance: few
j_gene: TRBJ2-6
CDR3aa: CASTPRALSGANVLTF
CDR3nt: TGTGCCAGCACTCCCCGAGCCCTTTCTGGGGCCAACGTCCTGACTTTC

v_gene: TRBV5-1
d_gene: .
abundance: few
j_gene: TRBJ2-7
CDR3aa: CASNGGPPYEQYF
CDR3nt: TGCGCCAGCAATGGGGGACCTCCCTACGAGCAGTACTTC

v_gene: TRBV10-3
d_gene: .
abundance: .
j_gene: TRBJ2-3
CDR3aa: CAISEAGLQYF
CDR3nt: TGTGCCATCAGTGAGGCGGGACTGCAGTATTTT

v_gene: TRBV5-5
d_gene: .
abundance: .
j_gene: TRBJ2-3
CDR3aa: CASSFSVSRGAMADTQYF
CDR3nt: TGTGCCAGCAGCTTCTCCGTAAGTCGGGGGGCCATGGCAGATACGCAGTATTTT

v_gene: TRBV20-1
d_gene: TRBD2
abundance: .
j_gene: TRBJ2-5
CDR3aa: CSASGTSGKQETQYF
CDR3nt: TGCAGTGCATCAGGGACTAGCGGGAAACAAGAGACCCAGTACTTC

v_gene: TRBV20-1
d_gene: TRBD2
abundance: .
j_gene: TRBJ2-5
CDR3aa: CSAAASGSGFGETQYF
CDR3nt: TGCAGTGCTGCTGCTAGCGGGAGCGGCTTCGGAGAGACCCAGTACTTC

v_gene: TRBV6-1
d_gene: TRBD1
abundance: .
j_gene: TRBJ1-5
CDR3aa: CASSPTTGPGYSNQPQHF
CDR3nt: TGTGCCAGCAGTCCGACGACAGGGCCGGGTTATAGCAATCAGCCCCAGCATTTT

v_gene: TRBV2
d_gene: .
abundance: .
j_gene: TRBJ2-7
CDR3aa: CASSVQLYEQYF
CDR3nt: TGTGCCAGCAGTGTTCAGTTGTACGAGCAGTACTTC

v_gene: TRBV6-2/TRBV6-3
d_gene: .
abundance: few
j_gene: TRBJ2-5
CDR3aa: CASSYLTVQETQYF
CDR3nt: TGTGCCAGCAGTTACCTAACGGTGCAAGAGACCCAGTACTTC

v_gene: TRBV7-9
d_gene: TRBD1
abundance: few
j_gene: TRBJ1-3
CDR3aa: CASTQGASGNTIYF
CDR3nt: TGTGCCAGCACACAGGGGGCGTCTGGAAACACCATATATTTT

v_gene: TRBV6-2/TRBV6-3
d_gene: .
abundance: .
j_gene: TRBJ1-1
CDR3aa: CAIGRLNTEAFF
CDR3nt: TGTGCCATCGGCAGGTTGAACACTGAAGCTTTCTTT

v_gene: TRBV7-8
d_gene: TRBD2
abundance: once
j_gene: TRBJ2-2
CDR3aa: CASSLLRTQLAGVRGGELFF
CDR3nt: TGTGCCAGCAGCTTACTCAGGACACAACTAGCGGGAGTCAGGGGCGGGGAGCTGTTTTTT

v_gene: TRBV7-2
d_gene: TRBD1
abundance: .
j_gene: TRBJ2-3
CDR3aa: CASSQGQQITDTQYF
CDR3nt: TGTGCCAGCAGCCAGGGACAGCAGATCACAGATACGCAGTATTTT

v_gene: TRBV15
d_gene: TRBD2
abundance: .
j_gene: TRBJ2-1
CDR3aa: CATSTGLAGVNEQFF
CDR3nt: TGTGCCACCAGCACGGGACTAGCGGGGGTCAATGAGCAGTTCTTC

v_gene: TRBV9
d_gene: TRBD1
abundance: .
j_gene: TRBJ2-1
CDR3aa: CASSTQGAGNEQFF
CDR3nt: TGTGCCAGCAGCACCCAGGGGGCGGGGAATGAGCAGTTCTTC

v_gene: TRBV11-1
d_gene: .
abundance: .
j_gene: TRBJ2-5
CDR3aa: CASSPEGGHRTRSTQYF
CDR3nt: TGTGCCAGCAGCCCAGAGGGGGGCCACCGAACTAGGTCGACCCAGTACTTC

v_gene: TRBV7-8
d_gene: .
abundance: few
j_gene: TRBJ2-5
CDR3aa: CASSLDSSLETQYF
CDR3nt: TGTGCCAGCAGCTTAGACTCTAGCCTCGAGACCCAGTACTTC

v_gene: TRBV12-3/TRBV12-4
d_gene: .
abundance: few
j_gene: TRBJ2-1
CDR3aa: CASSFGPTVQFF
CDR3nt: TGTGCCAGCAGTTTCGGCCCTACTGTGCAGTTCTTC

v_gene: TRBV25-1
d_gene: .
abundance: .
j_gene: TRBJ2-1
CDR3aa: CASMGRGGGYNEQFF
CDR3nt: TGTGCCAGCATGGGGAGGGGAGGGGGTTACAATGAGCAGTTCTTC

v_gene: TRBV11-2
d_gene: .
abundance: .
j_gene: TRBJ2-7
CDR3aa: CASSSGINEQYF
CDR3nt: TGTGCCAGCAGCTCCGGCATCAACGAGCAGTACTTC

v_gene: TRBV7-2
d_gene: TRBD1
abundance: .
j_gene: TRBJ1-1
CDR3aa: CASSKRQGNTEAFF
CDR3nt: TGTGCCAGCAGCAAACGACAGGGAAACACTGAAGCTTTCTTT

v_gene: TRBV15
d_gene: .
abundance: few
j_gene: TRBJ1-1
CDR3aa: CATTPSKFSTEAFF
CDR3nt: TGTGCCACCACTCCCTCGAAATTCTCGACTGAAGCTTTCTTT

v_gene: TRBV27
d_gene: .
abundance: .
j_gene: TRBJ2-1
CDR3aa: CASSSHRGGLYNEQFF
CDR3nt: TGTGCCAGCAGTTCCCATAGGGGGGGGCTATACAATGAGCAGTTCTTC